A selection of T cell receptor beta chains follows, all from one sample in a study of blood T cell repertoires in COVID-19. Some clones are missing from TCRdb's copy, which holds only in-frame ones; the method was immunoSEQ multiplex PCR. In the table there are some 140,000 clones, around 84% of which are singletons. The source material was PBMCs or T cells enriched from blood (not recorded which). The receptors derive from a middle-aged man with acute COVID-19. Each CDR3 is given with its conserved first and last residue. The D gene is left open where the match is weak. Only some rows state a clone size, as once, few, many or a class for expanded clones.

D: TRBD2
size: .
J: TRBJ2-2
V: TRBV28
CDR3: CASILAGYTGELFF
DNA: TGTGCCAGCATCCTAGCGGGATACACCGGGGAGCTGTTTTTT

D: TRBD2
size: .
J: TRBJ2-1
V: TRBV5-1
CDR3: CASSFSSGSGEQFF
DNA: TGCGCCAGCAGCTTCTCTAGCGGGAGCGGAGAGCAGTTCTTC

D: .
size: .
J: TRBJ2-7
V: TRBV24-1
CDR3: CATSDFHSRCYEQYF
DNA: TGTGCCACCAGTGATTTCCACAGCAGATGCTACGAGCAGTACTTC

D: .
size: once
J: TRBJ2-2
V: TRBV7-2
CDR3: CASSLEGGANTGELFF
DNA: TGTGCCAGCAGCTTAGAAGGGGGGGCGAACACCGGGGAGCTGTTTTTT

D: TRBD1
size: few
J: TRBJ2-1
V: TRBV20-1
CDR3: CSASNPRTGYLNEQFF
DNA: TGCAGTGCTAGTAACCCCAGGACAGGGTACTTGAATGAGCAGTTCTTC

D: .
size: .
J: TRBJ1-6
V: TRBV12-3/TRBV12-4
CDR3: CASSLGSSPLHF
DNA: TGTGCCAGCAGTTTAGGGAGTTCACCCCTCCACTTT

D: TRBD2
size: .
J: TRBJ2-2
V: TRBV6-1
CDR3: CASSEALRGVTGELFF
DNA: TGTGCCAGCAGTGAAGCGCTTCGGGGGGTCACCGGGGAGCTGTTTTTT

D: TRBD1
size: .
J: TRBJ1-2
V: TRBV5-1
CDR3: CASSLGQGEGYTF
DNA: TGCGCCAGCAGCTTGGGACAGGGCGAGGGCTACACCTTC

D: .
size: .
J: TRBJ1-5
V: TRBV7-2
CDR3: CASSFQDQPQHF
DNA: TGTGCCAGCAGCTTTCAGGATCAGCCCCAGCATTTT

D: .
size: once
J: TRBJ2-3
V: TRBV9
CDR3: CASSVGGTPDTQYF
DNA: TGTGCCAGCAGCGTAGGCGGGACCCCAGATACGCAGTATTTT

D: .
size: .
J: TRBJ2-5
V: TRBV2
CDR3: CASTPPAGGETQYF
DNA: TGTGCCAGCACCCCCCCAGCCGGCGGTGAGACCCAGTACTTC

D: TRBD1
size: once
J: TRBJ1-2
V: TRBV15
CDR3: CATSRMTGAGYGYTF
DNA: TGTGCCACCAGCAGAATGACAGGGGCTGGCTATGGCTACACCTTC

D: TRBD1
size: .
J: TRBJ1-2
V: TRBV9
CDR3: CASSIGQDYGYTF
DNA: TGTGCCAGCAGTATAGGACAGGACTATGGCTACACCTTC

D: .
size: few
J: TRBJ1-1
V: TRBV21-1
CDR3: CASSKVEGRPRNIEAFF
DNA: TGTGCCAGCAGCAAAGTAGAAGGGAGACCAAGGAACATTGAAGCTTTCTTT

D: .
size: .
J: TRBJ2-4
V: TRBV29-1
CDR3: CSVVENIQYF
DNA: TGCAGCGTTGTAGAAAACATTCAGTACTTC

D: .
size: .
J: TRBJ2-3
V: TRBV4-1
CDR3: CASSQEGAPSTDTQYF
DNA: TGCGCCAGCAGCCAAGAGGGGGCCCCTAGCACAGATACGCAGTATTTT

D: .
size: .
J: TRBJ1-5
V: TRBV7-7
CDR3: CASSLGMGQPQHF
DNA: TGTGCTAGCAGCTTAGGGATGGGCCAGCCCCAGCATTTT

D: TRBD1
size: .
J: TRBJ1-1
V: TRBV29-1
CDR3: CSVEPLDRGNTEAFF
DNA: TGCAGCGTTGAACCCCTTGACAGGGGGAACACTGAAGCTTTCTTT

D: .
size: once
J: TRBJ2-3
V: TRBV7-8
CDR3: CASSLYTDTQYF
DNA: TGTGCCAGCAGCCTCTACACAGATACGCAGTATTTT

D: .
size: once
J: TRBJ2-7
V: TRBV19
CDR3: CASSIGQGSYEQYF
DNA: TGTGCCAGTAGTATAGGTCAGGGATCCTACGAGCAGTACTTC

D: .
size: few
J: TRBJ2-5
V: TRBV14
CDR3: CASSRLRRLGLQETQYF
DNA: TGTGCCAGCAGCCGATTGCGGCGACTAGGACTCCAAGAGACCCAGTACTTC

D: .
size: .
J: TRBJ1-3
V: TRBV2
CDR3: CAFVGGRGNTIYF
DNA: TGTGCCTTCGTAGGGGGAAGAGGAAACACCATATATTTT

D: TRBD1
size: few
J: TRBJ2-7
V: TRBV2
CDR3: CASSVDRGNEQYF
DNA: TGTGCCAGCAGTGTTGACAGGGGCAACGAGCAGTACTTC

D: .
size: .
J: TRBJ2-3
V: TRBV28
CDR3: CASSYEATNTQYF
DNA: TGTGCCAGCAGTTACGAGGCCACAAATACGCAGTATTTT

D: TRBD2
size: once
J: TRBJ2-3
V: TRBV4-1
CDR3: CASSQDFASGVPDTQYF
DNA: TGCGCCAGCAGCCAAGATTTCGCTAGCGGGGTCCCAGATACGCAGTATTTT

D: .
size: .
J: TRBJ1-3
V: TRBV6-5
CDR3: CASRRKGDSGNTIYF
DNA: TGTGCCAGCAGGCGAAAGGGGGACTCTGGAAACACCATATATTTT

D: .
size: .
J: TRBJ2-1
V: TRBV7-3
CDR3: CASSLNTNQYNEQFF
DNA: TGTGCCAGCAGCTTAAACACGAACCAATACAATGAGCAGTTCTTC

D: .
size: .
J: TRBJ1-1
V: TRBV5-1
CDR3: CASSPQVGAKAFF
DNA: TGCGCCAGCAGCCCCCAAGTAGGGGCCAAAGCTTTCTTT

D: .
size: .
J: TRBJ1-3
V: TRBV2
CDR3: CASSLQAGSDTIYF
DNA: TGTGCCAGCAGCCTACAGGCAGGCAGTGACACCATATATTTT

D: TRBD1
size: .
J: TRBJ1-1
V: TRBV5-3
CDR3: CARSLVTGEDTEAFF
DNA: TGTGCCAGAAGCTTGGTTACAGGGGAGGACACTGAAGCTTTCTTT

D: .
size: .
J: TRBJ1-4
V: TRBV19
CDR3: CASSTQEKLFF
DNA: TGTGCCAGTAGTACTCAGGAAAAACTGTTTTTT

D: TRBD1
size: .
J: TRBJ2-3
V: TRBV27
CDR3: CASSPLGGQGATDTQYF
DNA: TGTGCCAGCAGTCCTCTGGGGGGACAGGGGGCAACAGATACGCAGTATTTT

D: .
size: .
J: TRBJ2-5
V: TRBV18
CDR3: CASSPSAGQETQYF
DNA: TGTGCCAGCTCACCATCGGCAGGCCAAGAGACCCAGTACTTC

D: .
size: .
J: TRBJ1-6
V: TRBV6-5
CDR3: CASSYSEGVGSSPLHF
DNA: TGTGCCAGCAGTTACTCGGAGGGAGTGGGCAGTTCACCCCTCCACTTT

D: .
size: few
J: TRBJ2-1
V: TRBV12-5
CDR3: CASALDAYVDEQFF
DNA: TGTGCTAGTGCTCTAGACGCGTACGTTGATGAGCAGTTCTTC

D: TRBD2
size: .
J: TRBJ2-5
V: TRBV19
CDR3: CASSPGGAGETQYF
DNA: TGTGCCAGTAGCCCGGGAGGGGCGGGAGAGACCCAGTACTTC

D: .
size: .
J: TRBJ2-1
V: TRBV6-5
CDR3: CASSKNSAASGQFF
DNA: TGTGCCAGCAGCAAAAACTCAGCGGCCTCGGGGCAGTTCTTC

D: TRBD1
size: .
J: TRBJ2-2
V: TRBV19
CDR3: CASSYRGGTGRAGELFF
DNA: TGTGCCAGTAGTTATAGGGGAGGGACAGGGCGTGCCGGGGAGCTGTTTTTT

D: TRBD1
size: .
J: TRBJ1-2
V: TRBV28
CDR3: CASSSGQDYGYTF
DNA: TGTGCCAGCAGTTCAGGACAGGACTATGGCTACACCTTC

D: .
size: .
J: TRBJ2-3
V: TRBV6-5
CDR3: CASSYSGGGLSDTQYF
DNA: TGTGCCAGCAGTTACTCGGGGGGAGGCTTGTCAGATACGCAGTATTTT

D: TRBD2
size: few
J: TRBJ2-7
V: TRBV6-2/TRBV6-3
CDR3: CASSYELAVYEAYF
DNA: TGTGCCAGCAGTTATGAGCTAGCGGTTTACGAGGCGTACTTC

D: .
size: .
J: TRBJ1-5
V: TRBV15
CDR3: CATKTDNSNQPQHF
DNA: TGTGCCACCAAGACAGACAATAGCAATCAGCCCCAGCATTTT

D: TRBD2
size: .
J: TRBJ2-2
V: TRBV28
CDR3: CASSGLAGGPGTGELFF
DNA: TGTGCCAGCAGTGGACTAGCGGGAGGGCCTGGCACCGGGGAGCTGTTTTTT

D: .
size: .
J: TRBJ1-3
V: TRBV5-1
CDR3: CASSLGGGNTIYF
DNA: TGCGCCAGCAGCTTGGGAGGCGGAAACACCATATATTTT

D: .
size: once
J: TRBJ1-3
V: TRBV7-9
CDR3: CASSFGEAFSGNTIYF
DNA: TGTGCCAGCAGCTTCGGGGAGGCCTTCTCTGGAAACACCATATATTTT

D: TRBD1
size: .
J: TRBJ1-5
V: TRBV6-5
CDR3: CASNVGTDSNQPQHF
DNA: TGTGCCAGCAACGTGGGGACAGATAGCAATCAGCCCCAGCATTTT

D: .
size: .
J: TRBJ1-4
V: TRBV3-1/TRBV3-2
CDR3: CASSQEGLHEKLFF
DNA: TGTGCCAGCAGCCAGGAGGGGTTGCATGAAAAACTGTTTTTT

D: .
size: .
J: TRBJ2-1
V: TRBV20-1
CDR3: CSASSLMQGRYNEQFF
DNA: TGCAGTGCTAGTTCGTTGATGCAGGGTCGGTACAATGAGCAGTTCTTC

D: TRBD2
size: once
J: TRBJ2-3
V: TRBV7-6
CDR3: CASSSRGSSGFTDTQYF
DNA: TGTGCCAGCAGCTCCAGAGGTTCTAGCGGCTTCACAGATACGCAGTATTTT

D: TRBD2
size: .
J: TRBJ2-3
V: TRBV7-2
CDR3: CASSPRGVGPDTQYF
DNA: TGTGCCAGCAGCCCCCGGGGGGTGGGCCCAGATACGCAGTATTTT

D: .
size: .
J: TRBJ2-1
V: TRBV3-1/TRBV3-2
CDR3: CASSPGLPGSYNEQFF
DNA: TGTGCCAGCAGCCCCGGACTGCCCGGCTCCTACAATGAGCAGTTCTTC

D: TRBD2
size: .
J: TRBJ2-1
V: TRBV3-1/TRBV3-2
CDR3: CASSQISSGSANEQFF
DNA: TGTGCCAGCAGCCAAATAAGTAGCGGGAGCGCCAATGAGCAGTTCTTC

D: .
size: .
J: TRBJ1-1
V: TRBV3-1/TRBV3-2
CDR3: CASSQDKSKRVNTEAFF
DNA: TGTGCCAGCAGCCAAGATAAAAGTAAGCGTGTGAACACTGAAGCTTTCTTT

D: .
size: .
J: TRBJ2-1
V: TRBV12-3/TRBV12-4
CDR3: CASSLDRQGSVF
DNA: TGTGCCAGCAGTTTAGATAGGCAGGGTAGTGTCTTC

D: TRBD2
size: .
J: TRBJ2-2
V: TRBV19
CDR3: CASTSGRGDTGELFF
DNA: TGTGCCAGTACCAGCGGGAGAGGGGACACCGGGGAGCTGTTTTTT

D: .
size: few
J: TRBJ2-5
V: TRBV18
CDR3: CASSPRQGLEETQYF
DNA: TGTGCCAGCTCACCAAGGCAGGGCCTGGAAGAGACCCAGTACTTC

D: TRBD2
size: .
J: TRBJ2-1
V: TRBV24-1
CDR3: CATMPGGGTQEDEQFF
DNA: TGTGCCACCATGCCCGGGGGGGGGACCCAAGAGGATGAGCAGTTCTTC